The TCR beta chain described here comes from a study of blood T cells in healthy people across ages. For every donor, a draw yielded 7.5 to 10 milliliters of peripheral blood. Each sample had at least 6.5 million PBMCs isolated. CDR1 is SGHKS, CDR2 YYEKEE, per germline (reference sequence). The CDR3 totals 15 residues. Comments on this clonotype: Relative to the germline gene, one junction end is altered; a read error may explain this.

With a J-beta primer mix and a sample-barcoded 5' primer, a second PCR ran about 7 to 12 cycles. TCRdb reanalysed the 5' RACE reads using MiXCR and keeps one entry per CDR3 protein. The table has approximately 1.5 million distinct CDR3 sequences, approximately 43% seen once. The sample was blood. The receptor was isolated from a woman aged 18-29 years in good health. The chain uses TRBV5-5 and TRBJ1-5; 11 positions agree with TRBD1. CDR3 bases: TGTGCCAGCAGCGTCCGGGACAGGGGGGATCAGCCCCAGAATTTT. Protein: CASSVRDRGDQPQNF.